These 28 T cell receptor beta chains originate from one sample sequenced in a study of human T cells and chemical hapten exposure (dated by TCRdb to the early 2020s). The meaning of the sample's time point label: patch test 3, about 24 weeks after DPC sensitization. The treatment or condition tag for this specimen amounts to: therapeutic diphenylcyclopropenone sensitization with weekly scalp DPC. The library relied on RACE. TCRdb shows the sequencer as NextSeq 500. TCRdb cleaned the public reads at Q25 with fastp, built clones with MiXCR and kept in-frame beta chains. A single entry per CDR3 protein holds the most common genes and DNA from its merged rows. In all, the sample holds around 85,000 distinct CDR3 sequences, and around 13% of those were seen once. The ten largest clones represent around 5.8% of the sample. Specimen: whole blood, collected in connection with sensitization to the hapten diphenylcyclopropenone (DPC). Receptors were obtained from a woman in her fifties or sixties with alopecia areata. Some clones in this sample may be carry-over from other donors' samples.

This clonotype has a count of ten or more. The gene calls are TRBV7-6 and TRBJ1-1, with D unclear. The germline gives CDR1 SGHVS, CDR2 FNYEAQ. The CDR3 totals 17 residues. V was cut by 0 bases and J by 7 bases, with 21 bases left in between. This chain's CDR3 is CASSLAVQMTTTSEAFF. The CDR3 DNA reads as TGTGCCAGCAGCTTAGCGGTCCAGATGACCACGACGAGTGAAGCTTTCTTT.

The chain recombines TRBV14 with TRBJ2-7; D perhaps matches TRBD1 (6 bases). V dropped 4 bases and J dropped 3 bases, with 13 bases sitting between them. The CDR3 contains 14 residues. Germline V CDR1 and CDR2: SGHDN, FVKESK. CDR3 sequence reads: CASSLIGQNYEQYF. CDR3 coding DNA: TGTGCCAGCAGCCTAATCGGACAGAACTACGAGCAGTACTTC.

This clonotype was counted a few times. The chain employs TRBV18 and TRBJ2-3; D is uncertain. CDR3 length equals 11 residues. V was clipped by 3 bases and J by 7 bases, with 5 bases between them. Germline V gene data show CDR1 as KGHSH and CDR2 as LQKENI. The CDR3 nucleotides are TGTGCCAGCTCACCCACGTATACGCAGTATTTT. It specifies CASSPTYTQYF.

This clonotype came up a few times. The DNA for the CDR3 is TGCGCCAGCAGCTTGGGGCGGGGTACTGAAGCTTTCTTT. Translating it yields CASSLGRGTEAFF. The chain joins TRBV5-1 to TRBJ1-1; unclear D gene. Germline V CDR1 and CDR2: SGHRS, YFSETQ. The CDR3 has 13 amino acids. Trimming took 0 bases from V and 5 from J, leaving 8 bases between them.

This clonotype has a count of ten or more. The V gene is TRBV11-1, the J gene TRBJ2-2; D gene ambiguous. Trimming removed 3 bases at V and 4 bases at J, with 6 bases between. Germline V gene sequence: CDR1 SGHAT, CDR2 FQDESV (reference sequence). The CDR3 has 13 amino acids. The CDR3 nucleotides read TGTGCCAGCAGCTTCGGCCTCACCGGGGAGCTGTTTTTT. The encoded protein is CASSFGLTGELFF.

This clonotype qualifies as medium-sized (0.01 to 0.1%). The chain links TRBV6-6 to TRBJ2-5; D is perhaps TRBD1 or TRBD2 (6 bases each). The CDR3 runs 13 residues. The germline gives CDR1 MNHNY, CDR2 SVGAGI (reference sequence). V lost 7 bases, J lost 4 bases, and 13 bases lay in between. The CDR3 region is CASTRGLTETQYF. CDR3 nucleotide sequence: TGTGCCAGCACCCGGGGGCTCACAGAGACCCAGTACTTC.

Many counts were recorded for this clonotype. V and J are TRBV18 and TRBJ1-1; the match to TRBD1 covers 7 bases. Trimming took 1 base from V and 2 from J; bases not matched to a gene: 4. This CDR3 comprises 15 residues. Germline V gene data show CDR1 as KGHSH and CDR2 as LQKENI. The chain's CDR3 is CASSPQTGHNTEAFF. The CDR3 nucleotides read TGTGCCAGCTCACCACAGACAGGGCATAACACTGAAGCTTTCTTT.

The chain couples TRBV18 to TRBJ2-3; D not resolved. With 6 bases removed from V and 0 bases from J, the gap between germline ends came to 7 bases. The germline V gene encodes CDR1 KGHSH and CDR2 LQKENI. This CDR3 is built from 13 residues. CDR3 sequence reads: CASSPISTDTQYF. CDR3 DNA: TGTGCCAGCTCTCCGATAAGCACAGATACGCAGTATTTT.

This clonotype was detected many times. The chain employs TRBV10-1 and TRBJ2-2; 12 bases are shared with TRBD2. After removal of 6 bases from V and 3 bases from J, the junction contained 8 bases not matched to a gene. The germline CDR1 and CDR2 sequences are WNHNN and SYGVQD (reference sequence). This CDR3 contains 17 residues. The CDR3 here is CASSPGLAGIYTGELFF. Here the CDR3 DNA reads TGCGCCAGCAGCCCCGGACTAGCGGGAATATACACCGGGGAGCTGTTTTTT.

The V call is TRBV5-1, the J call TRBJ2-2; 7 nucleotides align to TRBD2. The CDR3 extends over 15 amino acids. The J segment lost 10 bases and the V segment lost 4 bases, leaving 13 bases of the junction unmatched. The germline V gene encodes CDR1 SGHRS and CDR2 YFSETQ. The CDR3 DNA follows: TGCGCCAGCAGCAGCAGACTAGCCGCTCTGGAGGAGCTGTTTTTT. It is translated as CASSSRLAALEELFF.

The chain is built from TRBV2 and TRBJ1-2; 7 positions agree with TRBD1. Per the germline V gene, CDR1 is SNHLY and CDR2 is FYNNEI. V was pared by 6 bases and J by 5 bases, with 9 bases of the junction left unmatched. CDR3 length: 14 residues. This CDR3 reads CASRRSGQSYGYTF. The CDR3 nucleotides read TGTGCCAGCAGGCGGTCGGGACAGAGTTATGGCTACACCTTC.

This clonotype was observed many times. This chain uses TRBV18 with TRBJ1-2; D is possibly TRBD1 (6 bases). The germline CDR1 and CDR2 sequences are KGHSH and LQKENI. This CDR3 contains 15 residues. Trimming removed 2 bases at V and 8 bases at J, with 18 bases between. DNA of the CDR3: TGTGCCAGCTCACCAAACCGGGACACCCTTTCCGGCTACACCTTC. Its protein product is CASSPNRDTLSGYTF.

In its sample, this clonotype was seen many times. This chain uses TRBV7-6 with TRBJ2-1, with no clear D. The CDR3 loop spans 12 amino acids. Trimming removed 5 bases from V and 10 bases from J, with 12 bases in between. Germline V gives CDR1 SGHVS, CDR2 FNYEAQ. The CDR3 DNA reads TGTGCCAGCAGCGAGAACGCGGTCGAGCAGTTCTTC. Translated: CASSENAVEQFF.

The chain employs TRBV7-2 and TRBJ1-4; D unclear. The length of the CDR3 is 14 residues. Germline CDR1 SGHTA, CDR2 FQGNSA. V dropped 4 bases and J dropped 0 bases, with 6 bases sitting between them. CDR3 amino acids: CASSWSPTNEKLFF. As DNA, the CDR3 is TGTGCCAGCAGCTGGTCACCAACTAATGAAAAACTGTTTTTT.

V usage is TRBV3-1 and J usage is TRBJ2-3; D is unclear. V lost 6 bases to trimming and J lost 0 bases, with 7 bases between them. This CDR3 has 13 residues. In germline, CDR1 is LGHDT, CDR2 YNNKEL (reference sequence). The CDR3 DNA reads TGTGCCAGCAGTGGGATGAGCACAGATACGCAGTATTTT. Translating gives CASSGMSTDTQYF.

This clonotype was detected many times. This sequence joins TRBV12-5 and TRBJ2-1; 11 bases fit TRBD2. V lost 1 base and J lost 5; bases outside the gene matches: 7. CDR1 LGHNT and CDR2 FRNRAP come from the germline V gene. The CDR3 is 17 residues long. CDR3 residues: CASGLATSGRDDNEQFF. CDR3 bases: TGTGCTAGTGGTTTGGCAACTAGCGGGAGAGACGACAATGAGCAGTTCTTC.

This clonotype was observed a few times. The genes are TRBV11-3 and TRBJ2-7; TRBD2 agrees at 7 bases. J lost 3 bases, V lost 0 bases, and 2 bases had no gene match. This CDR3 region has 14 residues. Germline values: CDR1 SGHNT, CDR2 YENEEA. As DNA, the CDR3 is TGTGCCAGCAGCTTAGAGGGAGGGTACTACGAGCAGTACTTC. It yields the protein CASSLEGGYYEQYF.

This clonotype was picked up a small number of times. The chain couples TRBV6-2 or TRBV6-3 to TRBJ1-5, with D hard to call. CDR1 is MNHEY and CDR2 is SVGEGT in the germline V gene. Trimming took 5 bases from V and 5 from J, leaving 10 bases between them. The CDR3 contains 13 residues. The CDR3 DNA reads as TGTGCCAGCAGTACCGACACGGATCAGCCCCAGCATTTT. Its protein product is CASSTDTDQPQHF.

There are many counts of this clonotype. The CDR3 protein is CASSQQTSGNTIYF. The CDR3 region has the DNA TGTGCCAGCAGCCAACAGACCTCTGGAAACACCATATATTTT. The rearrangement links TRBV3-1 to TRBJ1-3, with D uncertain. Trimming stripped 2 bases from V and 0 bases from J, with 5 bases between. CDR1 and CDR2 from the germline V gene are LGHDT and YNNKEL (reference sequence). The CDR3 runs to 14 residues. Full variable domain (outside the CDR3, taken from reference TRBV3-1 and TRBJ1-3): DTAVSQTPKYLVTQMGNDKSIKCEQNLGHDTMYWYKQDSKKFLKIMFSYNNKELIINETVPNRFSPKSPDKAHLNLHINSLELGDSAVYFCASSQQTSGNTIYFGEGSWLTVV.

The V call is TRBV6-5, the J call TRBJ2-3; D is uncertain. The CDR3 extends over 14 amino acids. In germline, CDR1 is MNHEY, CDR2 SVGAGI. Trimming removed 6 bases from V and 11 bases from J, with 21 bases in between. The CDR3 DNA is TGTGCCAGCAGCGAGCTCCCCGCGGTCGAAAGGCAGTATTTT. This sequence encodes CASSELPAVERQYF.

In its sample, this clonotype was seen a few times. This chain connects TRBV5-1 to TRBJ2-2, with D perhaps matching TRBD1 or TRBD2 (5 bases each). The CDR3 spans 16 residues. CDR1 is SGHRS and CDR2 is YFSETQ in the germline V gene. Trimming pared 2 bases from V and 4 bases from J, leaving 15 bases between. CDR3 sequence reads: CASSLIRGRGTGELFF. For the CDR3, the DNA is TGCGCCAGCAGCTTAATCCGGGGACGAGGCACCGGGGAGCTGTTTTTT. The full variable domain, with the rest looked up from reference TRBV5-1 and TRBJ2-2, is KAGVTQTPRYLIKTRGQQVTLSCSPISGHRSVSWYQQTPGQGLQFLFEYFSETQRNKGNFPGRFSGRQFSNSRSEMNVSTLELGDSALYLCASSLIRGRGTGELFFGEGSRLTVL.

The chain uses TRBV9 and TRBJ1-2, with TRBD1 as a possible D gene (6 bases). CDR3 length: 16 residues. Trimming pared 0 bases from V and 4 bases from J, leaving 16 bases between. The germline V gene encodes CDR1 SGDLS and CDR2 YYNGEE. CDR3: CASSVAGTNVLYGYTF. The CDR3 coding sequence is TGTGCCAGCAGCGTAGCCGGGACAAACGTTCTCTATGGCTACACCTTC.

At least ten counts were recorded for this clonotype. This chain joins TRBV7-6 and TRBJ2-1, with a possible D match to TRBD2 (6 bases). CDR3 length equals 15 residues. The germline V gene encodes CDR1 SGHVS and CDR2 FNYEAQ. V lost 9 bases to trimming and J lost 6 bases, with 21 bases between them. Written as DNA, the CDR3 is TGTGCCAGTTCTTGGAGTCAGGGAGGCTTCAATGAGCAGTTCTTC. Its translation: CASSWSQGGFNEQFF.

This clonotype was observed many times. The chain recombines TRBV11-2 with TRBJ2-1; 13 bases fit TRBD2. The trim removed 5 bases at V and 0 bases at J, leaving 10 bases unmatched. The CDR3 length is 19 residues. Germline V lookup: CDR1 SGHAT, CDR2 FQNNGV. CDR3 bases: TGTGCCAGCAGCCCCGGGACTAGCGGGATTCCCATCTCCTACAATGAGCAGTTCTTC. Its protein product is CASSPGTSGIPISYNEQFF.

This clonotype has only a few counts. This chain joins TRBV18 and TRBJ2-6; D uncertain. Looked up from germline, CDR1 is KGHSH and CDR2 is LQKENI. V was trimmed by 5 bases and J by 0 bases, leaving 8 bases between them. The CDR3 runs to 15 residues. For the CDR3, the DNA is TGTGCCAGCTCATTCAGGATCTCTGGGGCCAACGTCCTGACTTTC. Protein product: CASSFRISGANVLTF.

This clonotype was detected only a few times. The V gene is TRBV3-1, the J gene TRBJ2-5; perhaps TRBD2 as D (5 bases). CDR3 length equals 11 residues. Germline V gives CDR1 LGHDT, CDR2 YNNKEL (reference sequence). V dropped 8 bases and J dropped 2 bases, with 6 bases sitting between them. The CDR3 DNA is TGTGCCAGCGGGAGACAAGAGACCCAGTACTTC. Protein: CASGRQETQYF.

This rearrangement joins TRBV20-1 to TRBJ1-1; D is undetermined. The length of the CDR3 is 15 residues. The V end lost 3 bases, the J end lost 4 bases, and 18 bases lay between the germline ends. Germline V gene data show CDR1 as DFQATT and CDR2 as SNEGSKA (reference sequence). The chain's CDR3 is CSASIPGPERTEAFF. The CDR3 DNA follows: TGCAGTGCTAGCATTCCGGGCCCAGAGCGCACTGAAGCTTTCTTT.

This clonotype has more than one count but fewer than ten. The rearrangement uses TRBV6-4 and TRBJ2-7; D uncertain. The CDR3 loop spans 15 amino acids. The V end lost 4 bases, the J end lost 1 base, and 14 bases lay between the germline ends. Germline V gene sequence: CDR1 MRHNA, CDR2 SNTAGT. The CDR3 region has the DNA TGTGCCAGCAGTGTTGGGGTTGGTGGATCCTACGAGCAGTACTTC. Amino acid sequence: CASSVGVGGSYEQYF.